This passage covers 20 T cell receptor beta chains from one sample sequenced in a study of Ad26.COV2.S vaccination and SARS-CoV-2 variants. Treatment denoted: over 15 received Ad26.COV2.S at low or high dose, single or two shots; 5 received placebo; per-sample allocation not given. Sampling was done on day 63 after the first vaccine or placebo injection. Assay: immunoSEQ multiplex PCR; the TCRdb copy retains only in-frame clones and omits some. The data show over 400,000 clones, about 90% seen once. The sample consisted of peripheral blood, taken in a trial of Ad26.COV2.S vaccine versus placebo. The receptors here all came from a person between 18 and 59 years old who received the Ad26.COV2.S COVID-19 vaccine or a placebo.

This clone was counted once. V gene TRBV30 combines with J gene TRBJ2-1; 8 bases fit TRBD2. Trimming at V came to 4 bases and at J to 3 bases, leaving 5 bases not matched to a gene. The length of the CDR3 is 14 residues. Germline CDR1 GTSNPN, CDR2 SVGIG (reference sequence). The CDR3 spells CAWIQRGNYNEQFF. The CDR3 DNA reads as TGTGCCTGGATACAGCGGGGGAACTACAATGAGCAGTTCTTC. Based on the CDR3 plus reference TRBV30 and TRBJ2-1, the full variable domain is SQTIHQWPATLVQPVGSPLSLECTVEGTSNPNLYWYRQAAGRGLQLLFYSVGIGQISSEVPQNLSASRPQDRQFILSSKKLLLSDSGFYLCAWIQRGNYNEQFFGPGTRLTVL.

V gene TRBV6-6 combines with J gene TRBJ2-3, with TRBD2 matching over 11 bases. The V and J ends lost 6 bases and 2 bases, in that order; junction bases with no gene match: 10. This CDR3 spans 17 amino acids. The germline V gene encodes CDR1 MNHNY and CDR2 SVGAGI (reference sequence). The CDR3 region is CASRRIAGGIHTDTQYF. CDR3 DNA: TGTGCCAGCAGACGAATAGCGGGGGGGATACACACAGATACGCAGTATTTT.

This sequence joins TRBV7-8 and TRBJ1-4; TRBD1 matches at 8 bases. The CDR3 totals 13 residues. Germline V gene sequence: CDR1 SGHVS, CDR2 FQNEAQ. Trimming removed 0 bases from V and 14 bases from J; junction bases left unmatched: 5. The CDR3 DNA reads as TGTGCCAGCAGCTTAGCAGGACAGGGCGGCCTGTTTTTT. It specifies CASSLAGQGGLFF. Combining the CDR3 with reference TRBV7-8 and TRBJ1-4 gives the whole variable domain GAGVSQSPRYKVAKRGQDVALRCDPISGHVSLFWYQQALGQGPEFLTYFQNEAQLDKSGLPSDRFFAERPEGSVSTLKIQRTQQEDSAVYLCASSLAGQGGLFFGSGTQLSVL.

This rearrangement joins TRBV28 to TRBJ2-3, with TRBD1 as a possible D gene (5 bases). The CDR3 is 16 residues long. V was shortened by 1 base and J by 0 bases, with 11 bases between the two germline ends. The germline V gene has CDR1 MDHEN and CDR2 SYDVKM. The CDR3 sequence: CASSLYRRVSTDTQYF. In nucleotides, the CDR3 is TGTGCCAGCAGTTTATATCGCAGGGTTAGCACAGATACGCAGTATTTT.

V gene TRBV9 combines with J gene TRBJ2-5; D ambiguous. Germline V lookup: CDR1 SGDLS, CDR2 YYNGEE. Trimming took 0 bases from V and 0 from J, leaving 6 bases between them. The CDR3 spans 14 residues. CDR3 protein: CASSVGGNQETQYF. In DNA form, the CDR3 reads TGTGCCAGCAGCGTAGGAGGCAACCAAGAGACCCAGTACTTC.

V and J are TRBV7-2 and TRBJ2-1; 7 nucleotides line up with TRBD1. In germline, CDR1 is SGHTA, CDR2 FQGNSA. The length of the CDR3 is 16 residues. V lost 2 bases to trimming and J lost 5 bases; unmatched junction nucleotides: 9. For the CDR3, the DNA is TGTGCCAGCAGCTTACGTAGGGGAGACAGGGACAATGAGCAGTTCTTC. This sequence encodes CASSLRRGDRDNEQFF.

The J gene is TRBJ1-2, the V gene TRBV12-2; the table's D gene call, TRBD1, was not cross checked with the DNA. TRBV12-2 is designated a pseudogene. This CDR3 comprises 16 residues. The CDR3 nucleotides read TGTGCAAGTCGCATTCCGGGACAGGGGTTTTGTTATGGCTACACCTTC. As protein: CASRIPGQGFCYGYTF.

In nucleotides, the CDR3 is TGTGCCAGCAGTCGGCCCTTAGGGGGCCGGCAAGAGACCCAGTACTTC. It encodes CASSRPLGGRQETQYF. The chain is built from TRBV6-2 or TRBV6-3 and TRBJ2-5; the match to TRBD1 covers 7 bases. The CDR3 covers 16 residues. Germline V lookup: CDR1 MNHEY, CDR2 SVGEGT. V lost 5 bases to trimming and J lost 2 bases; unmatched junction nucleotides: 11.

The rearrangement links TRBV29-1 to TRBJ2-1, with D possibly being TRBD1 (5 bases). The V end lost 2 bases, the J end lost 15 bases, and 17 bases lay between the germline ends. Per germline, CDR1 SQVTM and CDR2 ANQGSEA. The CDR3 sequence is 12 residues long. The CDR3 is CSVEQDTRRRFF. As DNA, the CDR3 is TGCAGCGTTGAACAGGACACGCGCAGGAGGTTCTTC.

The chain joins TRBV5-4 to TRBJ2-3; TRBD2 aligns across 8 bases. CDR1 SGHNT and CDR2 YYREEE come from the germline V gene (reference sequence). The CDR3 has 16 amino acids. The V and J ends lost 0 bases and 0 bases, in that order; junction bases with no gene match: 3. This CDR3 reads CASSLGVAGSTDTQYF. Here the CDR3 DNA reads TGTGCCAGCAGCTTGGGGGTAGCGGGGAGCACAGATACGCAGTATTTT. Full variable domain (remainder filled in from reference TRBV5-4 and TRBJ2-3): ETGVTQSPTHLIKTRGQQVTLRCSSQSGHNTVSWYQQALGQGPQFIFQYYREEENGRGNFPPRFSGLQFPNYSSELNVNALELDDSALYLCASSLGVAGSTDTQYFGPGTRLTVL.

This sequence joins TRBV10-3 and TRBJ1-6; 8 nucleotides agree with TRBD1. Trimming removed 6 bases from V and 7 bases from J; junction bases left unmatched: 11. The CDR3 is 16 amino acids. Germline CDR1 and CDR2: ENHRY and SYGVKD. The CDR3 DNA reads as TGTGCCATCAGGGATGTCGGACAGGGACTCAATTCACCCCTCCACTTT. As protein: CAIRDVGQGLNSPLHF.

This sequence joins TRBV3-1 (or the pseudogene TRBV3-2) and TRBJ2-4; 12 positions match TRBD2. Germline-derived CDR1 and CDR2 are LGHDT and YNNKEL (reference sequence). This CDR3 is built from 17 residues. V dropped 3 bases and J dropped 2; count of bases not matched to a gene: 5. In nucleotides, the CDR3 is TGTGCCAGCAGCCAGAGACTAGCGGGGGTGTCCAAAAACATTCAGTACTTC. Its translation is CASSQRLAGVSKNIQYF.

The J gene is TRBJ1-5, the V gene TRBV6-2 or TRBV6-3; D is unclear. Germline CDR1 and CDR2: MNHEY and SVGEGT. The CDR3 covers 15 residues. V lost 0 bases and J lost 3, with 9 bases in between. The CDR3 protein is CASSYSSNINQPQHF. The CDR3 DNA sequence: TGTGCCAGCAGTTACTCGAGCAATATCAATCAGCCCCAGCATTTT.

This CDR3 is CASRPRGGNQPQHF. CDR3 DNA sequence: TGTGCCAGCAGACCACGAGGGGGGAATCAGCCCCAGCATTTT. The chain has TRBV6-5 and TRBJ1-5, with D tentatively TRBD1 (6 bases). The germline V and J ends were trimmed by 6 bases and 4 bases, with 13 bases remaining between them. This CDR3 contains 14 residues. Germline CDR1 and CDR2: MNHEY and SVGAGI.

The V call is TRBV19, the J call TRBJ2-1, with no clear D. V was cut by 3 bases and J by 7 bases, with 7 bases left in between. Germline V gives CDR1 LNHDA, CDR2 SQIVND (reference sequence). The CDR3 length is 12 residues. CDR3 loop: CASSIYWNEQFF. As DNA, the CDR3 is TGTGCCAGTAGTATCTACTGGAATGAGCAGTTCTTC.

The chain couples TRBV3-1 (or the pseudogene TRBV3-2) to TRBJ2-5, with TRBD2 as a possible D gene (5 bases). The germline V and J ends were trimmed by 3 bases and 5 bases, with 19 bases remaining between them. The CDR3 covers 16 residues. Germline CDR1 and CDR2: LGHDT and YNNKEL (reference sequence). CDR3 sequence (DNA): TGTGCCAGCAGCCATCTAGCAGCCCGGGGTGGTGAGACCCAGTACTTC. It specifies CASSHLAARGGETQYF.

This chain connects TRBV7-2 to TRBJ2-5; 9 positions match TRBD2. From germline, CDR1 is SGHTA and CDR2 FQGNSA. Trimming cost V 5 bases and J 4 bases; bases outside gene matches: 11. The CDR3 has 16 amino acids. CDR3 amino acids: CASSPMRGGRIETQYF. Written as DNA, the CDR3 is TGTGCCAGCAGCCCGATGCGGGGGGGCCGTATAGAGACCCAGTACTTC.

The chain couples TRBV19 to TRBJ2-1; 8 bases are a match to TRBD1. The CDR3 totals 14 residues. Germline V CDR1 and CDR2: LNHDA, SQIVND (reference sequence). V dropped 3 bases and J dropped 6; count of bases not matched to a gene: 4. For the CDR3, the DNA is TGTGCCAGTAGTATGGACAGGGTGGGCAATGAGCAGTTCTTC. This encodes CASSMDRVGNEQFF.

V is TRBV15 and J is TRBJ1-1; 8 nucleotides match TRBD1. The V and J ends lost 1 base and 5 bases, in that order; junction bases with no gene match: 6. The CDR3 extends over 15 amino acids. Germline CDR1 LNHNV, CDR2 YYDKDF (reference sequence). The CDR3 protein is CATSRVRQGKTEAFF. For the CDR3, the DNA is TGTGCCACCAGCAGAGTGAGACAGGGGAAGACTGAAGCTTTCTTT.

The chain recombines TRBV28 with TRBJ1-6, with TRBD1 matching over 12 bases. The CDR3 consists of 16 residues. With 0 bases clipped from V and 9 bases from J, the junction kept 3 bases outside the gene matches. The V gene's germline CDR1 is MDHEN and CDR2 SYDVKM. Here the CDR3 DNA reads TGTGCCAGCAGTTTATGGGGGACAGGGGGCGGTTCACCCCTCCACTTT. Translating gives CASSLWGTGGGSPLHF. Full variable domain (outside the CDR3, taken from reference TRBV28 and TRBJ1-6): DVKVTQSSRYLVKRTGEKVFLECVQDMDHENMFWYRQDPGLGLRLIYFSYDVKMKEKGDIPEGYSVSREKKERFSLILESASTNQTSMYLCASSLWGTGGGSPLHFGNGTRLTVT.